This TCR beta chain is from a study of OX40 agonist ivuxolimab in advanced cancers. Study information: Patients took ivuxolimab, an agonistic anti-OX40 (CD134) antibody. Of the patients, three showed partial responses, one with hepatocellular carcinoma and two with cutaneous melanoma. The dose of intravenous ivuxolimab that patients received every 2 weeks ranged from 0.01 to 10 mg/kg. The study's findings and limits: Averaged across samples, CD8+ T cells carried more expanded clones than CD4+ did.

A remark on this clone: Its antigen is as yet unknown.

This CDR3 contains 14 residues. The germline CDR1 and CDR2 sequences are SEHNR and FQNEAQ (reference sequence). The junction had 6 bases not matched to a gene; V was cut back by 5 bases and J by 3 bases. Sequencing was performed with immunoSEQ multiplex PCR; in TCRdb, only in-frame clones are kept and a portion is missing. This table holds tens of thousands of clones, around nine tenths found once. Source: CD4+ or CD8+ T cells sorted from blood, taken in a trial of the OX40 agonist ivuxolimab. The chain has TRBV7-9 and TRBJ2-7; 8 nucleotides agree with TRBD1. The TCR originated in an adult with an advanced solid tumor such as melanoma, head and neck, liver or kidney cancer. The CDR3 loop reads CASSATGVYYEQYF. The CDR3 DNA is TGTGCCAGCAGCGCGACAGGGGTTTACTACGAGCAGTACTTC.